This T cell receptor (beta chain) was profiled in a study of T cells in Graves' hyperthyroidism and ophthalmopathy. The CDR3 is 16 amino acids. In germline, CDR1 is SGHTA, CDR2 FQGNSA. The germline V and J ends were trimmed by 2 bases and 4 bases, with 17 bases remaining between them. Researchers took RNA transcripts and amplified the TCR beta CDR3 regions from them. TCR CDR3 underwent first-round RT-PCR with the HTBI primer set. TCRdb re-called the multiplex PCR reads with MiXCR, one entry per CDR3 protein. The sample contains under 350,000 distinct CDR3 sequences, 18% of which appear only once. The sequence was collected from a woman aged 50 to 60 with Graves' hyperthyroidism. The V call is TRBV7-2, the J call TRBJ1-2; D call uncertain. Sequences were obtained from blood. CDR3 DNA sequence: TGTGCCAGCAGCTTATCGGGCGGTGGGGTAGCCTATGGCTACACCTTC. It is translated as CASSLSGGGVAYGYTF.